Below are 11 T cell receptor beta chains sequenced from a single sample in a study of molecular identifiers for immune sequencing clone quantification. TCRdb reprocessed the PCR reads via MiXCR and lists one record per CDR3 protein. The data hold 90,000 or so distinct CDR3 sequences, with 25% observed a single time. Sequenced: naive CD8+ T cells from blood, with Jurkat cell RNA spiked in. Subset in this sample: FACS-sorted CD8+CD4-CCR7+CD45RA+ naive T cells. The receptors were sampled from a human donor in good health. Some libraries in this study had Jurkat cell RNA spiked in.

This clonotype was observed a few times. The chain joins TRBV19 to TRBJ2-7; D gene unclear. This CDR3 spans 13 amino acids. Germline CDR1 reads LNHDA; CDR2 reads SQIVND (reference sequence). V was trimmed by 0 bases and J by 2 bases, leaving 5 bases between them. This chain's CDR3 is CASSIDGTYEQYF. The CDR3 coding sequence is TGTGCCAGTAGTATAGACGGTACCTACGAGCAGTACTTC.

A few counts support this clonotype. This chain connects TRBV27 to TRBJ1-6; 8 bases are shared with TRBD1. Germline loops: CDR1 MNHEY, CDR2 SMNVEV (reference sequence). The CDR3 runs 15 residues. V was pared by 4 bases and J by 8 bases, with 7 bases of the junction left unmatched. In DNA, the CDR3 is TGTGCCAGCAGTTACCAGGGGGCTTATGATTCACCCCTCCACTTT. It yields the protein CASSYQGAYDSPLHF.

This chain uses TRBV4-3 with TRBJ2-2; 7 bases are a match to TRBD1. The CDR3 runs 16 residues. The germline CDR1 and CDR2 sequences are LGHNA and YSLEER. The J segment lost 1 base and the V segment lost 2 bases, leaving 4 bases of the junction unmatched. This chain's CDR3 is CASSQLTGRNTGELFF. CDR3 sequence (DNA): TGCGCCAGCAGCCAACTGACAGGGAGGAACACCGGGGAGCTGTTTTTT.

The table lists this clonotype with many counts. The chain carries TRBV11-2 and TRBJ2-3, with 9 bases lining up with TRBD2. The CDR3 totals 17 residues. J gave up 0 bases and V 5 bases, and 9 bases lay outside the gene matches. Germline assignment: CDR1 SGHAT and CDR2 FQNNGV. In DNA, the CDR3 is TGTGCCAGCAGCGGGCGGATAGCGGGGGCCAGCACAGATACGCAGTATTTT. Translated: CASSGRIAGASTDTQYF.

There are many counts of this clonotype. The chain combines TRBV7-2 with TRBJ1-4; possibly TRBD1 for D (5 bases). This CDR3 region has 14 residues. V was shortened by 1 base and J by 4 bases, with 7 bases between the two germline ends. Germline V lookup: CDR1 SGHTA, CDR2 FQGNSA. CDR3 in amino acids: CASSLGQYNEKLFF. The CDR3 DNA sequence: TGTGCCAGCAGCTTAGGACAGTATAATGAAAAACTGTTTTTT.

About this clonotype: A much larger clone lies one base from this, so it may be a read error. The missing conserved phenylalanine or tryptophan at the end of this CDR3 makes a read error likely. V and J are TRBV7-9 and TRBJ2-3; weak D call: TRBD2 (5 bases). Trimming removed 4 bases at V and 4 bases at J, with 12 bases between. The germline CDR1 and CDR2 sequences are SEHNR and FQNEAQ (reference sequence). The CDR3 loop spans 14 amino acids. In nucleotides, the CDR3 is TGTGCCAGCAGCTCACGGGGTGGGTCAGATACGCAGTATCTT. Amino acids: CASSSRGGSDTQYL.

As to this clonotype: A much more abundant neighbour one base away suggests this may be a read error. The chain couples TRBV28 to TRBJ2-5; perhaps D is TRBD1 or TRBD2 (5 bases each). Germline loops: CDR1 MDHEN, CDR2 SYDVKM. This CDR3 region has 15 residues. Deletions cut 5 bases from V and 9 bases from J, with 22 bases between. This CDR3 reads CASSPLTHMGEPQYF. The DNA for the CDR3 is TGTGCCAGCAGTCCTCTGACCCATATGGGGGAGCCCCAGTACTTC.

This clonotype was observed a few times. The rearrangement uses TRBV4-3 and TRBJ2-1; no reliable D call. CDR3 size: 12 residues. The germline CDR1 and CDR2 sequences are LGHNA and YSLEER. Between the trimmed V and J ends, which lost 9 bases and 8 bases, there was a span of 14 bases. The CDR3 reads CASSTSGYEQFF. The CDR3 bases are TGCGCCAGTTCAACCTCGGGCTATGAGCAGTTCTTC.

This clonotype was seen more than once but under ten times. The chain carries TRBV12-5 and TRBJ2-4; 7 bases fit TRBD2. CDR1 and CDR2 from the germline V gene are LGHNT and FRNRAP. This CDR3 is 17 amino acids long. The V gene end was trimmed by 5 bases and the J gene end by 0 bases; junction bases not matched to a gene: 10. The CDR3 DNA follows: TGTGCTAGTGGTCAATCGGCGGGCGGGGGAGCCAAAAACATTCAGTACTTC. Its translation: CASGQSAGGGAKNIQYF.

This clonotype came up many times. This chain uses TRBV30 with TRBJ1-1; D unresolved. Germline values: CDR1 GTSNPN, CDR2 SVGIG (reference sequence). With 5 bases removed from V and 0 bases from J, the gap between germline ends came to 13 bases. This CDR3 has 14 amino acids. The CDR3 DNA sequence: TGTGCCTGGTTAGGGTTCGGGATGAACACTGAAGCTTTCTTT. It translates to CAWLGFGMNTEAFF.

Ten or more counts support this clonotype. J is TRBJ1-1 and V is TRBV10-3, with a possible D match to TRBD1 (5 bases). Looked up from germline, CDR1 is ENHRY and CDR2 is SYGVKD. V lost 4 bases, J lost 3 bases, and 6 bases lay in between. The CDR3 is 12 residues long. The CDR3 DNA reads TGTGCCATCAGTGCCAGGGACACTGAAGCTTTCTTT. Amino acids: CAISARDTEAFF.